This T cell receptor (beta chain) came from a study of blood T cell repertoires in COVID-19 (dated by TCRdb to 2018 to 2020). Turning to the overall study: The collaborator samples originated in the United States, Italy and Spain and spanned the acute and convalescent phases of COVID-19. Where available, HLA class I and class II types were taken from metadata supplied by the sample provider and were not determined by assay-based typing. The prospective study material was composed of cDNA or gDNA derived from T cells, B-cell-depleted T cells, or PBMCs. The sample metadata nearly always contained a de-identified subject ID, COVID-19 status, age in years and sex. Samples were obtained from the ongoing ImmuneRACE study (first 160 participants) and from over a thousand subjects provided by 6 global collaborators. Subjects who had been exposed to COVID-19, were actively infected with it, or had recovered from it provided the deeply sampled blood TCRbeta repertoires that made up the dataset. A freely available public database, intended as a resource for researchers studying the immune response to SARS-CoV-2, is where the repertoires were released.

Collaborating institutions collected whole blood in K2EDTA tubes following their own protocols. For TCRbeta analysis, collaborators shipped samples in one of three forms: frozen whole blood, isolated PBMCs, or DNA extracted from either of those sample types. The immunoSEQ Assay, a bias-controlled multiplex PCR, was used to amplify TCRbeta CDR3 regions from genomic DNA. In the authors' own workflow: The number of nucleated cells in each sample was estimated by amplification of reference gene primers within the assay. To quantify the absolute abundance of each unique TCRbeta CDR3 rearrangement, sequence reads were collapsed and filtered. For each sample, productive Simpson clonality was calculated by taking the square root of Simpson's diversity index across productive rearrangements. As stored in TCRdb, this immuneACCESS dataset retains in-frame rearrangements with V and J assigned. A fraction of the clones does not appear; measured against another copy, unresolved V genes explain less than half of the discrepancy, and the remainder lacks a known reason. V and J calls and clone size are copied from that table; D and trimming were computed from the DNA. The sample profile shows about 170,000 clones; approximately 86% of them were found once. The top ten constitute around 3.5% of the sample.

The germline V end is reduced by 2 bases and the J end by 7 bases; junction bases left unmatched: 4. Inclusive of the bounding cysteine and phenylalanine, the CDR3 is 13 residues long. The kept DNA is CDR3 alone, 39 bases in frame from the first base. Per the germline V gene (reference sequence), WNHNN is the CDR1 and SYGVQD is the CDR2. Broad study findings and their caveats: How much clinical and demographic metadata was included differed by source and by participant, and the metadata was provided uncurated.

Remarks on this clone: Its antigen remains undetermined. Base qualities are missing; no much larger clone stands one base away.

Specimen: peripheral blood. The rearrangement joined TRBV10-1 to TRBJ2-7, with 8 central nucleotides matching TRBD1. The receptor was isolated from a man in his 70s with acute or convalescent COVID-19. The CDR3 corresponds to CASSEGRGLEQYF. In nucleotides, the sequence is TGCGCCAGCAGTGAGGGCAGGGGGCTTGAGCAGTACTTC.